This T cell receptor (beta chain) was documented in a study of T cells in narcolepsy. The wider study: Donors had narcolepsy type 1 or type 2, or were healthy controls.

The data were produced by immunoSEQ multiplex PCR, yet TCRdb's version contains in-frame clones alone and is incomplete. The data hold tens of thousands of clones, with 65% to 90% observed a single time. The CDR3 spans 14 residues. The germline gives CDR1 SGHDN, CDR2 FVKESK. V lost 4 bases to trimming and J lost 7 bases; unmatched junction nucleotides: 6. Study-wide points: Blood of same and different patients, but not healthy controls, reportedly held recurring autoreactive clonotypes. In some patient and control memory CD4+ samples, autoreactive clones were absent. Same-patient CSF and blood CD4+ T cell clonotypes included HCRT-specific and TRIB2-specific autoreactive ones.

With regard to this clone: What it binds is not known.

The chain uses TRBV14 and TRBJ1-4, with 7 bases that match TRBD1. The material sequenced was memory (CD45RA-) CD4+ T cells from blood. This receptor was identified in a human donor in good health. The CDR3 sequence: CASSPRQGTEKLFF. CDR3 nucleotide sequence: TGTGCCAGCAGCCCCCGACAGGGCACTGAAAAACTGTTTTTT.